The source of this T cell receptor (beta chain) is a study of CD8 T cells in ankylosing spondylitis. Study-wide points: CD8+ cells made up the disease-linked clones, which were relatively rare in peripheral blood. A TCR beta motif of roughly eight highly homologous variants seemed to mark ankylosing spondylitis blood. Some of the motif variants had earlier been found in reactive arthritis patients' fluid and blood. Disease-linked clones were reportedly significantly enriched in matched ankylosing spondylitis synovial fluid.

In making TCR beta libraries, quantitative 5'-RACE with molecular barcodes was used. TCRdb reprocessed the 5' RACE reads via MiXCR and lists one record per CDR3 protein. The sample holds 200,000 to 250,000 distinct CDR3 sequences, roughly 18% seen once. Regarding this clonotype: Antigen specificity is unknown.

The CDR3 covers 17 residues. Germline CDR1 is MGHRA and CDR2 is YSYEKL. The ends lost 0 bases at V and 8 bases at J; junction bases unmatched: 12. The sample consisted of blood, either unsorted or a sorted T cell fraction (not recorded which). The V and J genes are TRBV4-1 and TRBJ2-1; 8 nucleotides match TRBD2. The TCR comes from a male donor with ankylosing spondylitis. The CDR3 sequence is CASSQDQGTRGVDEQFF. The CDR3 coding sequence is TGCGCCAGCAGCCAAGACCAAGGGACTAGGGGAGTCGATGAGCAGTTCTTC.